What follows are 10 T cell receptor beta chains derived from one specimen sequenced in a study of cytomegalovirus exposure and HLA in healthy donors. PCR involved 60 Vbeta and 13 Jbeta primers. The assay was immunoSEQ multiplex PCR, and TCRdb's table has in-frame clones only and misses some. The table lists 200,000 to 250,000 clones, about 80% of them singletons. The specimen sequenced was PBMCs. All receptors derive from a girl under 18 in good health and CMV-seronegative.

The rearrangement links TRBV2 to TRBJ1-2, with TRBD1 identical over 7 bases. V lost 4 bases, J lost 13 bases, and 9 bases stayed unmatched. CDR3 length equals 12 residues. CDR1 is SNHLY, CDR2 FYNNEI, per germline. In nucleotides, the CDR3 is TGTGCCAGCAGTGGTGAAGGGGGCGCGTCCACCTTC. Translation gives CASSGEGGASTF.

There are a few counts of this clone. The chain links TRBV19 to TRBJ1-2, with D perhaps TRBD1 (5 bases). Germline V CDR1 and CDR2: LNHDA, SQIVND (reference sequence). V was pared by 6 bases and J by 4 bases, with 18 bases between. This CDR3 is 15 amino acids long. The CDR3: CASSKAPGHGYGYTF. Here the CDR3 DNA reads TGTGCCAGTAGCAAAGCGCCCGGACATGGCTATGGCTACACCTTC.

V gene TRBV7-8 combines with J gene TRBJ2-4; no firm D call. Trimming cost V 1 base and J 7 bases, with 8 bases left between them. The CDR3 loop spans 13 amino acids. From germline, CDR1 is SGHVS and CDR2 FQNEAQ. The CDR3 sequence: CASSLGGVNIQYF. DNA of the CDR3: TGTGCCAGCAGCTTAGGAGGTGTTAACATTCAGTACTTC. The full variable domain, completed using reference TRBV7-8 and TRBJ2-4, is GAGVSQSPRYKVAKRGQDVALRCDPISGHVSLFWYQQALGQGPEFLTYFQNEAQLDKSGLPSDRFFAERPEGSVSTLKIQRTQQEDSAVYLCASSLGGVNIQYFGAGTRLSVL.

The gene calls are TRBV29-1 and TRBJ1-1, with 9 bases fitting TRBD1. The CDR3 covers 10 residues. CDR1 is SQVTM and CDR2 is ANQGSEA in the germline V gene. The junction had 2 bases not matched to a gene; V was cut back by 4 bases and J by 11 bases. CDR3 DNA sequence: TGCAGCGTTGGGACAGGGGTTGCTTTCTTT. Its translation is CSVGTGVAFF.

The chain carries TRBV6-6 and TRBJ1-2, with a weak D call TRBD1 (5 bases). Trimming removed 0 bases from V and 7 bases from J, with 15 bases in between. The germline V gene encodes CDR1 MNHNY and CDR2 SVGAGI (reference sequence). This CDR3 has 15 residues. The CDR3 DNA follows: TGTGCCAGCAGTTACTCGATTTCCCAGGGTGGTGGCTACACCTTC. Protein sequence: CASSYSISQGGGYTF.

The chain joins TRBV28 to TRBJ2-1, with 10 bases that match TRBD2. Germline V CDR1 and CDR2: MDHEN, SYDVKM. The CDR3 length is 15 residues. The junction had 8 bases not matched to a gene; V was cut back by 2 bases and J by 10 bases. CDR3: CASSLTSGAPIEQFF. CDR3 DNA: TGTGCCAGCAGTTTAACTAGCGGGGCTCCTATCGAGCAGTTCTTC.

The gene calls are TRBV29-1 and TRBJ2-2, with 10 positions matching TRBD1. Germline CDR1 is SQVTM and CDR2 is ANQGSEA. The CDR3 has 13 amino acids. Trimming at V came to 7 bases and at J to 7 bases, leaving 6 bases not matched to a gene. The CDR3 DNA is TGCAGCGCGGGACAGGGGCAAAGCGGGGAGCTGTTTTTT. This codes for CSAGQGQSGELFF.

The chain joins TRBV15 to TRBJ2-5; 9 bases are a match to TRBD1. The J segment lost 4 bases and the V segment lost 3 bases, leaving 9 bases of the junction unmatched. CDR3 length equals 16 residues. Per germline, CDR1 LNHNV and CDR2 YYDKDF (reference sequence). The CDR3 coding sequence is TGTGCCACCAGCAGTAATCGGGACAGGGAAAGAGAGACCCAGTACTTC. This codes for CATSSNRDRERETQYF.

The V gene is TRBV11-2, the J gene TRBJ2-6; 8 bases align to TRBD1. Germline trimming cut 1 base from V and 2 bases from J; bases unmatched to any gene: 10. CDR1 and CDR2 from the germline V gene are SGHAT and FQNNGV. The CDR3 length is 19 residues. This chain's CDR3 is CASSLGGDRYFTGANVLTF. The CDR3 nucleotides read TGTGCCAGCAGCTTAGGAGGGGACAGGTATTTTACTGGGGCCAACGTCCTGACTTTC.

The rearrangement uses TRBV19 and TRBJ1-5; 9 nucleotides align to TRBD1. V lost 5 bases and J lost 9; bases outside the gene matches: 11. The CDR3 is made up of 15 amino acids. CDR1 is LNHDA and CDR2 is SQIVND in the germline V gene (reference sequence). The CDR3 DNA sequence: TGTGCCAGTAGTCCCCCGGGACAGGGATTGTGGCCCCAGCATTTT. Its translation is CASSPPGQGLWPQHF.